These 10 T cell receptor beta chains originate from one sample sequenced in a study of T cell repertoires in cytomegalovirus infection. TCRdb redid the calling of the reads with MiXCR, one entry per CDR3 protein. Among roughly 340,000 distinct CDR3 sequences listed, roughly 28% were seen once. What these receptors recognize is not known. The sequenced sample was cultured PBMCs, obtained from culture after CMV antigen stimulation. These TCRs come from a human donor in good health (CMV status not recorded). Some clones in this sample may be carry-over from other donors' samples.

The chain joins TRBV15 to TRBJ1-1; tentatively, D is TRBD1 (5 bases). V dropped 1 base and J dropped 3 bases, with 15 bases sitting between them. The CDR3 consists of 16 residues. The germline CDR1 and CDR2 sequences are LNHNV and YYDKDF (reference sequence). Here the CDR3 DNA reads TGTGCCACCAGCAGAGTTAGAGTGGGGGAACACACTGAAGCTTTCTTT. Its translation is CATSRVRVGEHTEAFF.

The chain has TRBV7-6 and TRBJ2-1; 10 nucleotides agree with TRBD2. Germline values: CDR1 SGHVS, CDR2 FNYEAQ. This CDR3 has 15 residues. J gave up 8 bases and V 3 bases, and 7 bases lay outside the gene matches. CDR3 loop: CASSLTGTSAYEQFF. In DNA, the CDR3 is TGTGCCAGCAGCTTGACCGGGACTAGCGCTTATGAGCAGTTCTTC.

The chain combines TRBV2 with TRBJ1-5, with D unresolved. This CDR3 has 15 residues. CDR1 is SNHLY and CDR2 is FYNNEI in the germline V gene. V lost 7 bases to trimming and J lost 3 bases, with 16 bases between them. CDR3 nucleotides: TGTGCCAGCAAGAGAGGAGGGAGCCTCAATCAGCCCCAGCATTTT. The encoded protein is CASKRGGSLNQPQHF.

The V call is TRBV5-1, the J call TRBJ2-1, with 7 bases matching TRBD1. The CDR3 sequence is 15 residues long. Trimming took 4 bases from V and 2 from J; bases not matched to a gene: 6. Germline CDR1 SGHRS, CDR2 YFSETQ. This CDR3 reads CASSLGTATYNEQFF. CDR3 sequence (DNA): TGCGCCAGCAGCCTGGGGACAGCCACCTACAATGAGCAGTTCTTC.

This chain uses TRBV7-9 with TRBJ1-2, with D maybe TRBD1 (5 bases). V gave up 5 bases and J gave up 7 bases, with 17 bases separating them. CDR3 length: 14 residues. Germline V gene sequence: CDR1 SEHNR, CDR2 FQNEAQ (reference sequence). For the CDR3, the DNA is TGTGCCAGCAGCCCCACCGGGACGATCGGTGGCTACACCTTC. Amino acids: CASSPTGTIGGYTF. Full variable domain (outside the CDR3, taken from reference TRBV7-9 and TRBJ1-2): DTGVSQNPRHKITKRGQNVTFRCDPISEHNRLYWYRQTLGQGPEFLTYFQNEAQLEKSRLLSDRFSAERPKGSFSTLEIQRTEQGDSAMYLCASSPTGTIGGYTFGSGTRLTVV.

This clonotype was counted many times. The rearrangement joins TRBV20-1 to TRBJ2-1; D ambiguous. Germline values: CDR1 DFQATT, CDR2 SNEGSKA (reference sequence). The CDR3 extends over 14 amino acids. With 5 bases removed from V and 0 bases from J, the gap between germline ends came to 11 bases. The CDR3 region has the DNA TGCAGTGCTGGACCCCCGAGCTCCTACAATGAGCAGTTCTTC. It codes for CSAGPPSSYNEQFF.

The rearrangement uses TRBV3-1 and TRBJ2-1, with 11 bases aligning to TRBD2. Germline values: CDR1 LGHDT, CDR2 YNNKEL (reference sequence). Unmatched junction bases numbered 10, after V lost 4 bases and J lost 8 bases. The CDR3 totals 16 residues. The CDR3 protein is CASSRPTSGSTYEQFF. In DNA, the CDR3 is TGTGCCAGCAGCCGGCCTACTAGCGGGAGTACCTATGAGCAGTTCTTC.

Ten or more counts support this clonotype. The chain is built from TRBV7-9 and TRBJ2-3; D might be TRBD1 (5 bases). V was cut by 5 bases and J by 2 bases, with 20 bases left in between. From germline, CDR1 is SEHNR and CDR2 FQNEAQ (reference sequence). The CDR3 sequence is 17 residues long. The CDR3 nucleotides read TGTGCCAGCAGCCAGGGCCGAACCCTAGGGAACACAGATACGCAGTATTTT. Translation: CASSQGRTLGNTDTQYF.

This clonotype was counted only a few times. The V call is TRBV27, the J call TRBJ1-5, with TRBD1 identical over 8 bases. Germline V CDR1 and CDR2: MNHEY, SMNVEV (reference sequence). V lost 5 bases and J lost 0; bases outside the gene matches: 6. CDR3 size: 16 residues. The CDR3 DNA reads TGTGCCAGCAGTACCTCGACAGGGGTTAGCAATCAGCCCCAGCATTTT. Amino acid sequence: CASSTSTGVSNQPQHF.

This clonotype was detected ten times or more. Here the CDR3 DNA reads TGTGCCAGCAGTCGGGACAGGGCATCAAATACTAAAAACACTGAAGCTTTCTTT. Translating it yields CASSRDRASNTKNTEAFF. V is TRBV2 and J is TRBJ1-1, with 9 bases matching TRBD1. Per germline, CDR1 SNHLY and CDR2 FYNNEI. After removal of 5 bases from V and 2 bases from J, the junction contained 15 bases not matched to a gene. This CDR3 contains 18 residues.